The rows below give T cell receptor beta chains drawn from one sample of a study of T cell repertoires in cytomegalovirus infection. TCRdb processed the reads anew with MiXCR; each CDR3 protein has one entry. The sample carries approximately 500,000 distinct CDR3 sequences, around 11% recorded once. Sequencing input: PBMCs. All receptors come from a human donor in good health (CMV status not recorded). Some clones in this sample may be carry-over from other donors' samples. Both conserved end residues are part of each CDR3. Each record gives: clone size, D gene, J gene, V gene, CDR3 protein, CDR3 DNA. D genes are given only for firm matches. Only part of the rows carry a size: once, few, many, or a class if the clone is expanded.

many | . | TRBJ1-4 | TRBV4-2 | CASSQVGINEKLFF | TGTGCCAGCAGCCAAGTGGGGATTAATGAAAAACTGTTTTTT
. | . | TRBJ2-1 | TRBV29-1 | CSVEQETSPLLKQFF | TGCAGCGTTGAGCAAGAGACTAGTCCTTTATTAAAGCAGTTCTTC
. | . | TRBJ2-2 | TRBV19 | CASSMKGTNTGELFF | TGTGCCAGTAGTATGAAGGGAACGAACACCGGGGAGCTGTTTTTT
many | . | TRBJ2-1 | TRBV19 | CASSFRGDRGNEQFF | TGTGCCAGTAGTTTTAGGGGCGATCGAGGCAATGAGCAGTTCTTC
few | . | TRBJ2-1 | TRBV29-1 | CSAKSPAEQFF | TGCAGCGCCAAATCACCGGCTGAGCAGTTCTTC
many | . | TRBJ1-5 | TRBV15 | CATSRMGLQGNQPQHF | TGTGCCACCAGCAGGATGGGGCTTCAGGGCAATCAGCCCCAGCATTTT
. | . | TRBJ2-1 | TRBV29-1 | CSLQTGYNEQFF | TGCAGCCTACAGACCGGTTACAATGAGCAGTTCTTC
many | TRBD1 | TRBJ2-7 | TRBV29-1 | CSVRTGVTYEQYF | TGCAGCGTTCGGACAGGGGTTACCTACGAGCAGTACTTC
many | . | TRBJ2-1 | TRBV7-2 | CASTLGFGNEQFF | TGTGCCAGCACCCTCGGGTTTGGGAATGAGCAGTTCTTC
many | . | TRBJ1-1 | TRBV12-5 | CASGLGGTNTEAFF | TGTGCTAGTGGTTTAGGGGGGACCAACACTGAAGCTTTCTTT
. | TRBD1 | TRBJ2-5 | TRBV10-3 | CAISTGTGEETQYF | TGTGCCATCAGTACCGGGACAGGGGAAGAGACCCAGTACTTC
. | . | TRBJ1-5 | TRBV18 | CASSLTGTTQHQHF | TGTGCCAGCTCACTAACCGGGACCACTCAGCACCAGCATTTT
many | TRBD2 | TRBJ2-7 | TRBV19 | CASSIGGGPYEQYF | TGTGCCAGTAGTATCGGCGGGGGGCCCTACGAGCAGTACTTC
few | . | TRBJ2-7 | TRBV19 | CASSQGVGSYEQYF | TGTGCCAGTAGTCAAGGGGTGGGCTCCTACGAGCAGTACTTC
. | . | TRBJ1-2 | TRBV24-1 | CATSDYYGYTF | TGTGCCACCAGTGATTACTATGGCTACACCTTC
many | . | TRBJ1-3 | TRBV20-1 | CSASQGAGLSGNTIYF | TGCAGTGCTAGTCAAGGTGCCGGATTATCTGGAAACACCATATATTTT
few | TRBD1 | TRBJ2-2 | TRBV5-1 | CASSLRTPRGQGVTGELFF | TGCGCCAGCAGCTTGAGGACCCCCAGAGGACAGGGAGTCACCGGGGAGCTGTTTTTT
. | TRBD2 | TRBJ2-1 | TRBV19 | CASSTSGRLNEQFF | TGTGCCAGTAGTACTAGCGGGAGATTGAATGAGCAGTTCTTC
many | . | TRBJ2-3 | TRBV24-1 | CATSDLRQPTDTQYF | TGTGCCACCAGTGATTTGAGGCAGCCCACAGATACGCAGTATTTT
many | TRBD1 | TRBJ1-1 | TRBV7-9 | CASSVGTGSTEAFF | TGTGCCAGCAGCGTGGGGACAGGGAGCACTGAAGCTTTCTTT
. | TRBD2 | TRBJ2-5 | TRBV2 | CASSGTSGSPRETQYF | TGTGCCAGCAGTGGGACTAGCGGGAGTCCCCGGGAGACCCAGTACTTC
many | TRBD1 | TRBJ1-2 | TRBV7-2 | CASNRGQGGYGYTF | TGTGCCAGCAATAGAGGACAGGGTGGCTATGGCTACACCTTC
few | . | TRBJ1-2 | TRBV28 | CASSLRTGHGGYTF | TGTGCCAGCAGTTTACGCACGGGGCACGGTGGCTACACCTTC
. | TRBD2 | TRBJ2-5 | TRBV2 | CASSEVAGGKETQYF | TGTGCCAGCAGTGAAGTTGCGGGAGGTAAAGAGACCCAGTACTTC
many | . | TRBJ1-1 | TRBV19 | CASSIDGQAISEAFF | TGTGCCAGTAGTATAGACGGCCAGGCGATTTCTGAAGCTTTCTTT
. | . | TRBJ1-5 | TRBV2 | CASRSWGSQPQHF | TGTGCCAGCCGTTCATGGGGTAGTCAGCCCCAGCATTTT
few | . | TRBJ1-6 | TRBV19 | CASRPRPPGRLLHF | TGTGCCAGTAGACCAAGACCCCCGGGCCGACTACTCCACTTT
. | . | TRBJ1-4 | TRBV29-1 | CSVEFGTNEKLFF | TGCAGCGTTGAATTCGGGACAAATGAAAAACTGTTTTTT
. | TRBD2 | TRBJ2-2 | TRBV4-2 | CASSQDLAGGARTGELFF | TGTGCCAGCAGCCAAGATCTGGCGGGAGGGGCGCGTACCGGGGAGCTGTTTTTT
many | . | TRBJ1-6 | TRBV7-9 | CASSKATVESLHF | TGTGCCAGCAGCAAGGCGACGGTGGAGTCCCTCCACTTT
few | . | TRBJ2-7 | TRBV20-1 | CSATVAGNSYEQYF | TGCAGTGCTACTGTGGCAGGGAACTCCTACGAGCAGTACTTC
. | . | TRBJ2-1 | TRBV19 | CASTLSESGSYNEQFF | TGTGCCAGTACCTTGTCAGAGTCTGGATCCTACAATGAGCAGTTCTTC
many | . | TRBJ2-1 | TRBV7-3 | CASSPRGGMRGNEQFF | TGTGCCAGCAGCCCTAGAGGGGGGATGCGGGGGAATGAGCAGTTCTTC
. | TRBD1 | TRBJ2-2 | TRBV29-1 | CSGGQGWEVGELFF | TGCAGCGGGGGACAGGGCTGGGAAGTGGGGGAGCTGTTTTTT
many | . | TRBJ1-1 | TRBV7-8 | CASSLATAAMNTEAFF | TGTGCCAGCAGCTTAGCGACGGCAGCGATGAACACTGAAGCTTTCTTT
. | TRBD2 | TRBJ2-3 | TRBV20-1 | CSARTSGDTDTQYF | TGCAGTGCTCGGACTAGCGGGGACACAGATACGCAGTATTTT
. | . | TRBJ2-7 | TRBV9 | CASSPEAQAYEQYF | TGTGCCAGCAGCCCCGAGGCCCAGGCCTACGAGCAGTACTTC
many | . | TRBJ2-5 | TRBV12-3/TRBV12-4 | CASSFPDSLEETQYF | TGTGCCAGCAGTTTCCCGGACAGCCTCGAAGAGACCCAGTACTTC
. | TRBD1 | TRBJ1-2 | TRBV20-1 | CSPTGQGINYGYTF | TGCAGTCCCACCGGACAGGGGATTAACTATGGCTACACCTTC
few | . | TRBJ2-5 | TRBV12-5 | CASGFPTKGGPGRETQYF | TGTGCTAGTGGTTTCCCCACAAAGGGGGGGCCGGGGAGGGAGACCCAGTACTTC
. | . | TRBJ2-7 | TRBV5-1 | CASKEAGTYEQYF | TGCGCCAGCAAAGAGGCCGGAACCTACGAGCAGTACTTC
. | TRBD1 | TRBJ2-7 | TRBV12-3/TRBV12-4 | CASRRDRSRGEQYF | TGTGCCAGCAGACGGGACAGGTCCCGTGGAGAGCAGTACTTC
many | TRBD1 | TRBJ1-1 | TRBV6-1 | CASTPGQGGTEAFF | TGTGCCAGCACCCCGGGACAGGGGGGAACTGAAGCTTTCTTT
many | . | TRBJ2-5 | TRBV7-7 | CASTPSPGGQETQYF | TGTGCCAGCACCCCGAGTCCGGGGGGCCAGGAGACCCAGTACTTC
. | . | TRBJ2-3 | TRBV19 | CASSIGGDTQYF | TGTGCCAGTAGCATCGGCGGGGATACGCAGTATTTT
. | . | TRBJ1-3 | TRBV20-1 | CSARPGSRGNTIYF | TGCAGTGCTCGCCCGGGATCCCGTGGAAACACCATATATTTT
. | TRBD1 | TRBJ1-5 | TRBV20-1 | CSARDSQAQHF | TGCAGTGCTCGGGACAGCCAGGCCCAGCATTTT
many | TRBD2 | TRBJ2-5 | TRBV5-4 | CASSLATSGNQETQYF | TGTGCCAGCAGCTTGGCGACTAGCGGTAACCAAGAGACCCAGTACTTC
many | . | TRBJ1-5 | TRBV7-6 | CASSHFPSNQPQHF | TGTGCCAGCAGCCATTTTCCGAGCAATCAGCCCCAGCATTTT
many | TRBD1 | TRBJ1-2 | TRBV27 | CATRTGIYGYTF | TGTGCCACCCGGACAGGGATCTATGGCTACACCTTC
many | TRBD2 | TRBJ2-1 | TRBV5-6 | CASSLILAGGLSEQFF | TGTGCCAGCAGCCTGATACTAGCGGGGGGGCTTAGTGAGCAGTTCTTC
few | . | TRBJ2-5 | TRBV10-3 | CAIWGGAEETQYF | TGTGCCATCTGGGGGGGGGCTGAAGAGACCCAGTACTTC
many | TRBD1 | TRBJ1-5 | TRBV7-9 | CASSTQGGQPQHF | TGTGCCAGCAGTACGCAGGGGGGACAGCCCCAGCATTTT
few | . | TRBJ1-5 | TRBV18 | CASSPNGQNQPQHF | TGTGCCAGCTCACCCAACGGACAGAATCAGCCCCAGCATTTT
few | . | TRBJ1-1 | TRBV5-4 | CASSLQGWTEAFF | TGTGCCAGCAGCTTGCAGGGTTGGACTGAAGCTTTCTTT
many | TRBD1 | TRBJ1-4 | TRBV7-2 | CASSTGQGREKLFF | TGTGCCAGCAGCACCGGACAGGGACGGGAAAAACTGTTTTTT
many | TRBD2 | TRBJ2-2 | TRBV7-9 | CASNHLIAGAPGELFF | TGTGCCAGCAACCATTTAATAGCGGGAGCTCCCGGGGAGCTGTTTTTT
. | TRBD2 | TRBJ2-1 | TRBV20-1 | CSARDYLAGVGEQFF | TGCAGTGCTAGAGATTACCTAGCGGGGGTTGGTGAGCAGTTCTTC
many | TRBD1 | TRBJ2-3 | TRBV28 | CASSPDRGGTDTQYF | TGTGCCAGCAGTCCAGACAGGGGAGGCACAGATACGCAGTATTTT